A selection of T cell receptor beta chains follows, all from one sample in a study of blood T cell repertoires in COVID-19. The protocol was immunoSEQ multiplex PCR, while the TCRdb copy is restricted to in-frame clones and leaves out a portion. The repertoire consists of about 160,000 clones, with approximately 87% occurring once and the leading ten covering under 4.5%. Sequencing was performed on peripheral blood. These receptor sequences come from a woman aged 70-85 years with acute or convalescent COVID-19. Each CDR3 is given with its conserved first and last residue. D genes are given only for firm matches. Expanded clones are given a class, and other clones once, few, many or no size at all.

V	D	size	J	DNA	CDR3
TRBV7-2	-	-	TRBJ2-7	TGTGCCAGCAGCTCCGGGGCCTACGAGCAGTACTTC	CASSSGAYEQYF
TRBV30	-	-	TRBJ1-6	TGTGCCTGGAGTGTCGGACAGTCAAATTCACCCCTCCACTTT	CAWSVGQSNSPLHF
TRBV11-2	TRBD1	-	TRBJ1-1	TGTGCCAGCAGCTACCATGGACAGGTACGCGCTTTCTTT	CASSYHGQVRAFF
TRBV7-9	TRBD1	-	TRBJ1-1	TGTGCCAGCAGCCTAAATTGGGGACAGGGTGGTGCTTTCTTT	CASSLNWGQGGAFF
TRBV30	-	-	TRBJ1-2	TGTGCCTGGGGAGTCGGGGGGCCACGCTATGGCTACACCTTC	CAWGVGGPRYGYTF
TRBV10-3	TRBD1	-	TRBJ1-2	TGTGCCATCAGTGGGGGACAGGTCTATGGCTACACCTTC	CAISGGQVYGYTF
TRBV6-6	-	-	TRBJ1-2	TGTGCCAGCAGTCGACGGGACTCAATGAATCATTGGGGCTACACCTTC	CASSRRDSMNHWGYTF
TRBV19	TRBD1	-	TRBJ2-2	TGTGCCAGTACCTGGGCAGGGGGCCATTCGAACACCGGGGAGCTGTTTTTT	CASTWAGGHSNTGELFF
TRBV5-6	-	-	TRBJ1-1	TGTGCCAGCAGCTTGATGGCAGGGAACACTGAAGCTTTCTTT	CASSLMAGNTEAFF
TRBV30	TRBD1	-	TRBJ1-5	TGTGCTTGGAGTGACGGGACAGCTAGCAATCAGCCCCAGCATTTT	CAWSDGTASNQPQHF
TRBV5-6	-	-	TRBJ2-3	TGTGCCAGCAGCTTAAGAGGGCTACCTCGAGGCACAGATACGCAGTATTTT	CASSLRGLPRGTDTQYF
TRBV4-2	-	-	TRBJ2-1	TGTGCCAGCAGCCTTACTACGCCGAGCTCCTACAATGAGCAGTTCTTC	CASSLTTPSSYNEQFF
TRBV5-1	-	-	TRBJ1-3	TGCGCCAGCAGGTGGCTGGAGTGGTTGCCTGGAAACACCATATATTTT	CASRWLEWLPGNTIYF
TRBV7-2	TRBD1	-	TRBJ1-1	TGTGCCAGCAGCTTAGCGGGGCAGGGGGCGAATAAAGAAGCTTTCTTT	CASSLAGQGANKEAFF
TRBV7-5	-	few	TRBJ1-1	TGTGCCAAAGAAAGCTTAGGGACAGGGCAGGGAGCTTTCTTT	CAKESLGTGQGAFF
TRBV6-2/TRBV6-3	TRBD2	-	TRBJ2-7	TGTGCCAGCAGTTCTCTAGCGGAATCGTTCTCCTACGAGCAGTACTTC	CASSSLAESFSYEQYF
TRBV5-1	TRBD1	-	TRBJ1-3	TGCGCCAGCAGCCCCAAGGGCACACAGGGGACAGGAAACACCATATATTTT	CASSPKGTQGTGNTIYF
TRBV6-5	-	-	TRBJ1-4	TGTGCCAGCAGGAAGGGGGGGGGCGAAAAACTGTTTTTT	CASRKGGGEKLFF
TRBV2	TRBD1	-	TRBJ1-6	TGTGCCAGCAGTCCGACAGGGTTTAATTCACCCCTCCACTTT	CASSPTGFNSPLHF
TRBV25-1	TRBD2	-	TRBJ2-3	TGTGCCAGCAGTGAATACCGTACTAGCGGTGGCACAGATACGCAGTATTTT	CASSEYRTSGGTDTQYF
TRBV19	-	-	TRBJ1-2	TGTGCCAGTAGTATCAGGGGCAAGGCCGGCTACACCTTC	CASSIRGKAGYTF
TRBV7-9	-	-	TRBJ2-7	TGTGCCAGCAGTTACGCGGCGGGAACCAACGAGCAGTACTTC	CASSYAAGTNEQYF
TRBV19	-	-	TRBJ2-7	TGTGCCAGTAGTGCTGGGGGGGCCGAGCAGTACTTC	CASSAGGAEQYF
TRBV19	TRBD1	-	TRBJ2-3	TGTGCCAGTAGTCCACAGGGGACCTACACAGATACGCAGTATTTT	CASSPQGTYTDTQYF
TRBV7-2	-	-	TRBJ1-1	TGTGCCAGCAGCGAGTTGAACACTGAAGCTTTCTTT	CASSELNTEAFF
TRBV11-2	-	-	TRBJ2-7	TGTGCCAGCAGCACCTTACAGGGAATCGTGGGCTACGAGCAGTACTTC	CASSTLQGIVGYEQYF
TRBV23-1	TRBD2	-	TRBJ2-5	TGCGCCAGCAGTCAATCCCCGACTAGCGGGGGGAAGGAGACCCAGTACTTC	CASSQSPTSGGKETQYF
TRBV27	-	few	TRBJ2-7	TGTGCCAGCAGTCCTGCCAATACGTACAGGGTATACGAGCAGTACTTC	CASSPANTYRVYEQYF
TRBV2	-	few	TRBJ2-2	TGTGCCAGCAGTGGGGCAGGGCCTGACACCGGGGAGCTGTTTTTT	CASSGAGPDTGELFF
TRBV5-6	TRBD1	-	TRBJ2-2	TGTGCCAGCAGCTACAGGGGTATTAAGAACACCGGGGAGCTGTTTTTT	CASSYRGIKNTGELFF
TRBV7-9	TRBD2	-	TRBJ2-1	TGTGCCAGCAGCTCGAGCGGGGTTTACAATGAGCAGTTCTTC	CASSSSGVYNEQFF
TRBV5-1	TRBD1	-	TRBJ1-1	TGCGCCAGCAGCTCCGGGACAGGGACAGGCACTGAAGCTTTCTTT	CASSSGTGTGTEAFF
TRBV5-5	TRBD1	-	TRBJ2-7	TGTGCCAGCAGCTTGGGACAGGGGAACCGCTACGAGCAGTACTTC	CASSLGQGNRYEQYF
TRBV7-8	-	-	TRBJ2-7	TGTGCCAGCAGCTTAGTGGAGTCCTACGAGCAGTACTTC	CASSLVESYEQYF
TRBV6-2/TRBV6-3	-	few	TRBJ2-7	TGTGCCAGCAGTTACACCTCAGGGGACTACGAGCAGTACTTC	CASSYTSGDYEQYF
TRBV5-1	TRBD1	-	TRBJ1-2	TGCGCCAGCAGCTTGGGGGCCCGGGACAGCACTTATGGCTACACCTTC	CASSLGARDSTYGYTF
TRBV7-2	TRBD2	few	TRBJ2-1	TGTGCCAGCAGCCCAGGACTAGCGGGATATGTTGAGCAGTTCTTC	CASSPGLAGYVEQFF